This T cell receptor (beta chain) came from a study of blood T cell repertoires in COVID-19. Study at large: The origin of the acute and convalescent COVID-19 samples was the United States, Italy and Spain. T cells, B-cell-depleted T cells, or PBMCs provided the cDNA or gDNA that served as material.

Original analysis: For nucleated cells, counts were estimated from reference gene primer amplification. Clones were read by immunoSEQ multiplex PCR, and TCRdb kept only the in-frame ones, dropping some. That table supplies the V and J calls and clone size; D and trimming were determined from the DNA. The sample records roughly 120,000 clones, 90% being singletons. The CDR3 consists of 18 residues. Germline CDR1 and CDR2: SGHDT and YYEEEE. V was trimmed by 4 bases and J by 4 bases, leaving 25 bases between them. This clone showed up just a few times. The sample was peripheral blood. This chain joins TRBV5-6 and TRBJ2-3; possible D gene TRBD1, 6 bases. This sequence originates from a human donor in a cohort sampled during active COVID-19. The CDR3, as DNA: TGTGCCAGCAGCGCGTTCGCCCTACAGGGTAAGGGCCCAGATACGCAGTATTTT. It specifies CASSAFALQGKGPDTQYF.